Presented here are 25 T cell receptor beta chains from one specimen sequenced in a study of cytomegalovirus exposure and HLA in healthy donors. The study ran its PCR with 60 Vbeta and 13 Jbeta primers. Only in-frame clones appear in the TCRdb table, and some are missing; sequencing was by immunoSEQ multiplex PCR. Among about 270,000 clones, under 80% were seen once, and the ten largest hold approximately 2.1%. The specimen was PBMCs. These receptors all come from a female donor in good health and CMV-seronegative.

This clone appeared a single time. This chain links TRBV4-1 with TRBJ1-5; TRBD1 is a possible D gene (6 bases). This CDR3 has 15 amino acids. Trimming pared 1 base from V and 1 base from J, leaving 8 bases between. Germline V gene lookup returns CDR1 MGHRA and CDR2 YSYEKL. This chain's CDR3 is CASSQAGASNQPQHF. CDR3 DNA sequence: TGCGCCAGCAGCCAAGCAGGGGCCAGCAATCAGCCCCAGCATTTT.

This clone was counted between two and nine times. The chain employs TRBV6-1 and TRBJ2-7; 7 bases agree with TRBD2. The CDR3 contains 14 residues. The trim removed 4 bases at V and 2 bases at J, leaving 5 bases unmatched. Germline CDR1 is MNHNS and CDR2 is SASEGT. The CDR3 region is CASSALAETYEQYF. The DNA of the CDR3 is TGTGCCAGCAGTGCCCTAGCGGAGACCTACGAGCAGTACTTC.

The rearrangement links TRBV9 to TRBJ2-3; possibly TRBD2 for D (7 bases). Germline V CDR1 and CDR2: SGDLS, YYNGEE. The CDR3 has 15 amino acids. V lost 3 bases and J 1 base, leaving 12 bases between the germline ends. For the CDR3, the DNA is TGTGCCAGCAGCGACAGGGCGGGAGGCACAGATACGCAGTATTTT. Translating gives CASSDRAGGTDTQYF.

The chain uses TRBV19 and TRBJ2-7; a weak D match, TRBD2 (5 bases). V was pared by 3 bases and J by 5 bases, with 11 bases between. CDR3 length: 13 residues. The germline gives CDR1 LNHDA, CDR2 SQIVND (reference sequence). DNA of the CDR3: TGTGCCAGTAGTATTGGAGGAAACGACGAGCAGTACTTC. As protein: CASSIGGNDEQYF.

The chain carries TRBV19 and TRBJ1-4, with D perhaps matching TRBD1 (5 bases). V lost 6 bases and J 0 bases, leaving 20 bases between the germline ends. This CDR3 spans 18 amino acids. Germline CDR1 reads LNHDA; CDR2 reads SQIVND (reference sequence). CDR3 sequence (DNA): TGTGCCAGTAGCCGGGTCCAAGTGGGGGGACCAACTAATGAAAAACTGTTTTTT. This codes for CASSRVQVGGPTNEKLFF. Supplemented by reference TRBV19 and TRBJ1-4, the full variable domain reads DGGITQSPKYLFRKEGQNVTLSCEQNLNHDAMYWYRQDPGQGLRLIYYSQIVNDFQKGDIAEGYSVSREKKESFPLTVTSAQKNPTAFYLCASSRVQVGGPTNEKLFFGSGTQLSVL.

The chain employs TRBV5-1 and TRBJ1-3; 7 bases agree with TRBD1. Per germline, CDR1 SGHRS and CDR2 YFSETQ. The junction had 6 bases not matched to a gene; V was cut back by 4 bases and J by 2 bases. The CDR3 loop spans 15 amino acids. The chain's CDR3 is CASSPTDRAGNTIYF. Here the CDR3 DNA reads TGCGCCAGCAGCCCTACAGACAGGGCTGGAAACACCATATATTTT. Full variable domain (rest looked up from reference TRBV5-1 and TRBJ1-3): KAGVTQTPRYLIKTRGQQVTLSCSPISGHRSVSWYQQTPGQGLQFLFEYFSETQRNKGNFPGRFSGRQFSNSRSEMNVSTLELGDSALYLCASSPTDRAGNTIYFGEGSWLTVV.

The chain recombines TRBV2 with TRBJ2-7, with 8 bases fitting TRBD2. The CDR3 runs to 12 residues. Losses at the gene ends were 8 bases for V and 5 bases for J; bases not matched to a gene: 5. The germline CDR1 and CDR2 sequences are SNHLY and FYNNEI. The CDR3 nucleotides read TGTGCCAGCGACGGGGGGGGCAACGAGCAGTACTTC. This codes for CASDGGGNEQYF.

This clone was seen a single time. The rearrangement uses TRBV5-1 and TRBJ2-7; 8 nucleotides agree with TRBD1. Germline CDR1 SGHRS, CDR2 YFSETQ. The CDR3 has 15 residues. V dropped 0 bases and J dropped 4; count of bases not matched to a gene: 6. The CDR3 DNA is TGCGCCAGCAGCTTGGCCGGCAGGGGGCCTTACGAGCAGTACTTC. It translates to CASSLAGRGPYEQYF.

This chain uses TRBV5-1 with TRBJ2-2, with D perhaps TRBD2 (5 bases). The length of the CDR3 is 15 residues. Trimming removed 0 bases from V and 4 bases from J, with 10 bases in between. Germline V lookup: CDR1 SGHRS, CDR2 YFSETQ. CDR3 sequence (DNA): TGCGCCAGCAGCTTGGTGGCGGGCCCCACCGGGGAGCTGTTTTTT. The encoded protein is CASSLVAGPTGELFF.

This clone was detected only a few times. The rearrangement joins TRBV2 to TRBJ2-5; a weak D match, TRBD1 (5 bases). Looked up from germline, CDR1 is SNHLY and CDR2 is FYNNEI. V lost 8 bases and J lost 5, with 12 bases in between. The CDR3 has 12 amino acids. CDR3 DNA: TGTGCCAGCGCCCCGCACAGGGAGACCCAGTACTTC. Amino acids: CASAPHRETQYF.

Here the CDR3 DNA reads TGTGCCAGCAGCTTGTCGGGACTAGGGGAAGAGACCCAGTACTTC. It specifies CASSLSGLGEETQYF. The chain uses TRBV7-9 and TRBJ2-5, with 8 bases lining up with TRBD2. CDR3 length: 15 residues. The germline CDR1 and CDR2 sequences are SEHNR and FQNEAQ (reference sequence). J gave up 3 bases and V 3 bases, and 6 bases lay outside the gene matches. The full variable domain, rest sourced from reference TRBV7-9 and TRBJ2-5, is DTGVSQNPRHKITKRGQNVTFRCDPISEHNRLYWYRQTLGQGPEFLTYFQNEAQLEKSRLLSDRFSAERPKGSFSTLEIQRTEQGDSAMYLCASSLSGLGEETQYFGPGTRLLVL.

The chain joins TRBV14 to TRBJ1-1, with 12 bases lining up with TRBD1. Germline-derived CDR1 and CDR2 are SGHDN and FVKESK. This CDR3 is built from 15 residues. J lost 8 bases, V lost 2 bases, and 6 bases had no gene match. This CDR3 is CASSQYGTGGAEAFF. CDR3 coding DNA: TGTGCCAGCAGCCAATACGGGACAGGGGGCGCGGAAGCTTTCTTT.

The DNA for the CDR3 is TGTGCCAGTGAGAGACGGGGGGGGGCTAACTATGGCTACACCTTC. It specifies CASERRGGANYGYTF. V gene TRBV7-9 combines with J gene TRBJ1-2; a weak D match, TRBD1 (5 bases). The CDR3 sequence is 15 residues long. V dropped 9 bases and J dropped 0 bases, with 17 bases sitting between them. CDR1 and CDR2 from the germline V gene are SEHNR and FQNEAQ (reference sequence).

The chain carries TRBV6-1 and TRBJ2-1; TRBD2 matches 11 bases. Germline lookup yields CDR1 MNHNS and CDR2 SASEGT. The CDR3 spans 19 residues. The ends lost 2 bases at V and 5 bases at J; junction bases unmatched: 14. The CDR3 spells CASSERTSGSWERHNEQFF. The CDR3 DNA follows: TGTGCCAGCAGTGAACGAACTAGCGGGAGTTGGGAAAGACACAATGAGCAGTTCTTC.

The V gene is TRBV15, the J gene TRBJ2-5; 10 nucleotides line up with TRBD2. V shed 1 base and J 2 bases; nucleotides not matched to a gene: 4. The length of the CDR3 is 16 residues. The germline gives CDR1 LNHNV, CDR2 YYDKDF (reference sequence). The CDR3: CATSRVASGRQETQYF. DNA of the CDR3: TGTGCCACCAGCAGAGTCGCTAGCGGGAGACAAGAGACCCAGTACTTC.

The chain combines TRBV6-1 with TRBJ2-7, with unresolved D. CDR3 size: 13 residues. Germline CDR1 and CDR2: MNHNS and SASEGT. With 6 bases removed from V and 7 bases from J, the gap between germline ends came to 16 bases. The DNA of the CDR3 is TGTGCCAGCAGGGCCCCGACAAGTCGGGAGCAGTACTTC. Translation: CASRAPTSREQYF.

The V gene is TRBV5-4, the J gene TRBJ2-3; a possible D gene is TRBD2 (6 bases). The CDR3 contains 12 residues. The germline gives CDR1 SGHNT, CDR2 YYREEE (reference sequence). The V and J ends lost 1 base and 11 bases respectively, with 11 bases between them. CDR3 sequence reads: CASSLLLGGQYF. CDR3 DNA: TGTGCCAGCAGCTTGTTACTGGGGGGGCAGTATTTT.

The rearrangement links TRBV5-4 to TRBJ2-5; 7 bases fit TRBD1. CDR3 length equals 13 residues. V dropped 0 bases and J dropped 8; count of bases not matched to a gene: 4. CDR1 is SGHNT and CDR2 is YYREEE in the germline V gene (reference sequence). Here the CDR3 reads CASSLGDSFTQYF. Here the CDR3 DNA reads TGTGCCAGCAGCTTGGGGGACAGTTTTACCCAGTACTTC.

This rearrangement joins TRBV27 to TRBJ2-1; D may be TRBD1 (6 bases). V was cut by 5 bases and J by 11 bases, with 10 bases left in between. This CDR3 region has 11 residues. The germline V gene encodes CDR1 MNHEY and CDR2 SMNVEV (reference sequence). The CDR3 protein is CASSIGTQQFF. As DNA, the CDR3 is TGTGCCAGCAGTATCGGGACACAGCAGTTCTTC.

The chain is built from TRBV28 and TRBJ2-7, with D perhaps matching TRBD1 (6 bases). Germline CDR1 and CDR2: MDHEN and SYDVKM. This CDR3 has 14 amino acids. The V end lost 5 bases, the J end lost 3 bases, and 14 bases lay between the germline ends. DNA for the CDR3: TGTGCCAGCAGTGGGGACAAGACCAACTACGAGCAGTACTTC. This sequence encodes CASSGDKTNYEQYF.

The V gene is TRBV11-3, the J gene TRBJ1-2; no clear D. Germline V lookup: CDR1 SGHNT, CDR2 YENEEA. The CDR3 runs to 14 residues. The germline V and J ends were trimmed by 1 base and 8 bases, with 14 bases remaining between them. This chain's CDR3 is CASSLVGGAAGYTF. The CDR3, as DNA: TGTGCCAGCAGCTTAGTCGGCGGCGCGGCAGGCTACACCTTC.

This chain joins TRBV20-1 and TRBJ2-7; 7 nucleotides align to TRBD1. The ends lost 7 bases at V and 1 base at J; junction bases unmatched: 1. This CDR3 has 11 residues. Germline V gene data show CDR1 as DFQATT and CDR2 as SNEGSKA (reference sequence). The CDR3 coding sequence is TGCAGTGGACAGGGATCCTACGAGCAGTACTTC. Translated, it gives CSGQGSYEQYF.

This clone was seen a handful of times. The genes are TRBV5-1 and TRBJ2-5, with D possibly being TRBD2 (6 bases). Germline V gives CDR1 SGHRS, CDR2 YFSETQ. V shed 1 base and J shed 5 bases, with 12 bases lying between them. This CDR3 contains 14 residues. The CDR3, as DNA: TGCGCCAGCAGCTTGACGCAGGGAGGCGAGACCCAGTACTTC. It yields the protein CASSLTQGGETQYF.

The chain combines TRBV5-8 with TRBJ1-4; 9 nucleotides align to TRBD1. The CDR3 loop spans 15 amino acids. Germline-derived CDR1 and CDR2 are SGHTS and YDEGEE. J was trimmed by 5 bases and V by 4 bases; bases with no gene match: 6. CDR3 residues: CASSPGQGENEKLFF. DNA for the CDR3: TGTGCCAGCAGCCCGGGACAGGGAGAGAATGAAAAACTGTTTTTT.

The V and J genes are TRBV4-2 and TRBJ2-1; 16 nucleotides agree with TRBD2. V lost 3 bases, J lost 0 bases, and 14 bases stayed unmatched. The CDR3 consists of 22 residues. CDR1 is LGHNA, CDR2 YNFKEQ, per germline. In DNA form, the CDR3 reads TGTGCCAGCAGCCACCCGACCCCGGGACTAGCGGGAGGGCCCAGCTCCTACAATGAGCAGTTCTTC. Amino acid sequence: CASSHPTPGLAGGPSSYNEQFF.